The rows below give T cell receptor beta chains drawn from one sample of a study of regulatory T cells in long-lasting Graves disease. Each CDR3 protein is one row after TCRdb ran MiXCR on the multiplex PCR reads. The table records a few hundred thousand distinct CDR3 sequences, approximately 15% of them present only once. The sample also formed part of further work on T cells in Graves' hyperthyroidism and ophthalmopathy.

Sample: peripheral blood mononuclear cells (PBMCs), taken at new diagnosis, from a patient treated with antithyroid drugs. These receptor sequences come from a woman between 50 and 59 years old with Graves disease. CDR3s include the opening cysteine and the closing phenylalanine or tryptophan. The D gene is left open where the match is weak. Clone size is given for some rows only: seen once, a few or many times, or a class if the clone is expanded.

J: TRBJ1-1; D: .; V: TRBV27; size: many; DNA: TGTGCCAGCAGTTTATATCGGGGGGCTGAAGCTTTCTTT; CDR3: CASSLYRGAEAFF
J: TRBJ2-7; D: TRBD2; V: TRBV7-2; size: few; DNA: TGTGCCAGCAGCTTAGCGAGTGGGAGGGGCCCCTACGAGCAGTACTTC; CDR3: CASSLASGRGPYEQYF
J: TRBJ1-6; D: TRBD1; V: TRBV4-1; size: few; DNA: TGCGCCAGCAGCCAAGCACTCGACAGGGGGGACTCACCCCTCCACTTT; CDR3: CASSQALDRGDSPLHF
J: TRBJ2-3; D: .; V: TRBV2; size: many; DNA: TGTGCCAGCAGTGTGGGTGCTAGCACAGATACGCAGTATTTT; CDR3: CASSVGASTDTQYF
J: TRBJ2-5; D: .; V: TRBV20-1; size: many; DNA: TGCAGTGCTAGTATGGGCGCGCTCATGGAGACCCAGTACTTC; CDR3: CSASMGALMETQYF
J: TRBJ2-3; D: .; V: TRBV30; size: .; DNA: TGTGCCTGGAGTGTAGAGGGATCTTACACAGATACGCAGTATTTT; CDR3: CAWSVEGSYTDTQYF
J: TRBJ2-7; D: .; V: TRBV6-4; size: many; DNA: TGTGCCAGCAGTTTTGCAGGGTTCTACGAGCAGTACTTC; CDR3: CASSFAGFYEQYF
J: TRBJ2-7; D: TRBD2; V: TRBV7-2; size: .; DNA: TGTGCCAGCAGCCCGGGGCTAGCGGGAGTTCTGACGTACGAGCAGTACTTC; CDR3: CASSPGLAGVLTYEQYF
J: TRBJ1-5; D: TRBD1; V: TRBV7-8; size: .; DNA: TGTGCCAGCAGGGACAGGGGATTGAGTCAGCCCCAGCATTTT; CDR3: CASRDRGLSQPQHF
J: TRBJ1-5; D: .; V: TRBV7-3; size: .; DNA: TGTGCCAGCAGCCCCTCCCCCAATCGGCCCCAGCATTTT; CDR3: CASSPSPNRPQHF
J: TRBJ2-7; D: .; V: TRBV10-3; size: few; DNA: TGTGCCATCAGTGACACCCGGGGGTTTCGGGACAGAACCTACGAGCAGTACTTC; CDR3: CAISDTRGFRDRTYEQYF
J: TRBJ2-6; D: .; V: TRBV7-6; size: .; DNA: TGTGCCAGCAGTCTCAAGGGCCCCCCCTCTGGGGCCAACGTCCTGACTTTC; CDR3: CASSLKGPPSGANVLTF
J: TRBJ2-1; D: TRBD2; V: TRBV27; size: many; DNA: TGTGCCAGCAGTTTATCGGGTGTGCTAGCGGGAGGGCCGCGCGGTGAGCAGTTCTTC; CDR3: CASSLSGVLAGGPRGEQFF
J: TRBJ2-5; D: .; V: TRBV7-9; size: many; DNA: TGTGCCAGCAGTTTTCTCGGGGCAGGGATTCAGTACCAAGAGACCCAGTACTTC; CDR3: CASSFLGAGIQYQETQYF
J: TRBJ2-7; D: .; V: TRBV6-1; size: .; DNA: TGTGCCAGCAGTGGACTAGACTACGAGCAGTACTTC; CDR3: CASSGLDYEQYF
J: TRBJ2-3; D: .; V: TRBV6-1; size: many; DNA: TGTGCCAGCAGTGAAGGGGGCAGGCACACAGATACGCAGTATTTT; CDR3: CASSEGGRHTDTQYF
J: TRBJ2-7; D: .; V: TRBV4-1; size: .; DNA: TGCGCCAGCAGCTTCCGGACACGAGCCTACGAGCAGTACTTC; CDR3: CASSFRTRAYEQYF
J: TRBJ2-7; D: .; V: TRBV5-5; size: many; DNA: TGTGCCAGCAGCTTGGCCGGGACAAGCTCCTACGAGCAGTACTTC; CDR3: CASSLAGTSSYEQYF
J: TRBJ2-4; D: .; V: TRBV19; size: many; DNA: TGTGCCAGTAGTATAGAGCCCGGAAACATTCAGTACTTC; CDR3: CASSIEPGNIQYF
J: TRBJ1-1; D: .; V: TRBV5-5; size: .; DNA: TGTGCCAGCAGCTCAACTCTCGACCTAATGACTGAAGCTTTCTTT; CDR3: CASSSTLDLMTEAFF
J: TRBJ1-2; D: .; V: TRBV28; size: many; DNA: TGTGCCAGCAGTTCCTTACATACTAACTATGGCTACACCTTC; CDR3: CASSSLHTNYGYTF
J: TRBJ2-7; D: .; V: TRBV10-3; size: many; DNA: TGTGCCATCAGTGAGTTAACCGGGACCTCCTACGAGCAGTACTTC; CDR3: CAISELTGTSYEQYF
J: TRBJ1-4; D: TRBD1; V: TRBV6-1; size: .; DNA: TGTGCCAGCCAAGGCCGGACAGGGGGCACTGAAAAACTGTTTTTT; CDR3: CASQGRTGGTEKLFF
J: TRBJ1-5; D: TRBD1; V: TRBV6-5; size: many; DNA: TGTGCCAGCAGTTACACTCGGGACAGCCCTTATAGCAATCAGCCCCAGCATTTT; CDR3: CASSYTRDSPYSNQPQHF
J: TRBJ2-1; D: TRBD2; V: TRBV19; size: few; DNA: TGTGCCAGTAGTCCTCCACTAGCGGGAGGGCCCTACAATGAGCAGTTCTTC; CDR3: CASSPPLAGGPYNEQFF
J: TRBJ2-5; D: TRBD1; V: TRBV28; size: many; DNA: TGTGCCAGCAGTTTTGGCTGGACAGGTTCCGGTGGGGGAGAGACCCAGTACTTC; CDR3: CASSFGWTGSGGGETQYF